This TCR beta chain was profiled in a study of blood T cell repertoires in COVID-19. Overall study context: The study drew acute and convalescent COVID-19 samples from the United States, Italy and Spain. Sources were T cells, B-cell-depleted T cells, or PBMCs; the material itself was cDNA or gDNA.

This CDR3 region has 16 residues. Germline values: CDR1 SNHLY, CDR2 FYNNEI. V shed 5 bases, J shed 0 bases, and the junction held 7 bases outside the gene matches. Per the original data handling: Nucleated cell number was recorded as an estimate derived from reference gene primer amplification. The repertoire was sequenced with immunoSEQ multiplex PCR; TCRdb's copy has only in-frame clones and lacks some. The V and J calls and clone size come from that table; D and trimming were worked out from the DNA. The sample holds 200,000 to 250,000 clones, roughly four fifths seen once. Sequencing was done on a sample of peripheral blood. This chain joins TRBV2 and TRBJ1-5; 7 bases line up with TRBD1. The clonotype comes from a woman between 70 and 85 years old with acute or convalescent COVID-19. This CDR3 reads CASSRGTVNSNQPQHF. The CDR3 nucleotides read TGTGCCAGCAGTCGGGGGACAGTAAATAGCAATCAGCCCCAGCATTTT.